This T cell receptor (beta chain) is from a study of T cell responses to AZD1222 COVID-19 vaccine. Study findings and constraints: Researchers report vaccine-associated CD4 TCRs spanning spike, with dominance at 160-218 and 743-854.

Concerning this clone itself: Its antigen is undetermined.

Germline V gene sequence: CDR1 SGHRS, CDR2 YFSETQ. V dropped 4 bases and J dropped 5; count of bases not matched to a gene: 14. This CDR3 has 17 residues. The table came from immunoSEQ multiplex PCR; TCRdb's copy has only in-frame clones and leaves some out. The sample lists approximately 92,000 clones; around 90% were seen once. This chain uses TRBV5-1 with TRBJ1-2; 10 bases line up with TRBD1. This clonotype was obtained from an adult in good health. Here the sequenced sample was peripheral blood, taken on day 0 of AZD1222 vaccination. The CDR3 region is CASSLDTSRDRGYGYTF. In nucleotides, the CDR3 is TGCGCCAGCAGCCTCGATACGTCCCGGGACAGGGGTTATGGCTACACCTTC.